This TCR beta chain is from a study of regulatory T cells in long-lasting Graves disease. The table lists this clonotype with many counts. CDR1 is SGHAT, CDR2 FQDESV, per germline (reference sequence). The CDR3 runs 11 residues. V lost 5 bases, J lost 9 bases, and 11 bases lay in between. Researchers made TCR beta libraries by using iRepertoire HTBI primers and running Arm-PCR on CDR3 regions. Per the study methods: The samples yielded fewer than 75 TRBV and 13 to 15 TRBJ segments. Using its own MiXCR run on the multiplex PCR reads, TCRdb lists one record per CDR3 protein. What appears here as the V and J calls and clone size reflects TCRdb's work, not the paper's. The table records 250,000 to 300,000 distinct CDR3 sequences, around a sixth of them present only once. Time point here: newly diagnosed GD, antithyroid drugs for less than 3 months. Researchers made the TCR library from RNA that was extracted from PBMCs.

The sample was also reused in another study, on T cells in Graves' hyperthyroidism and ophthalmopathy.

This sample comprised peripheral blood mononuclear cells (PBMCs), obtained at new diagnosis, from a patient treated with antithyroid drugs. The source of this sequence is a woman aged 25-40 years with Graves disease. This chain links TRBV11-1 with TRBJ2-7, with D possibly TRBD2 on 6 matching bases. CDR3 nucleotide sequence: TGTGCCAGCAGCGGATGGGAGGCGCAGTACTTC. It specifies CASSGWEAQYF.